The 32 T cell receptor beta chains below were found in one sample sequenced in a study of CD8 T cells in ankylosing spondylitis. MiXCR was run by TCRdb on the 5' RACE reads, yielding one entry per CDR3 protein. Of 200,000 to 250,000 distinct CDR3 sequences detected, approximately 12% appear once; the ten largest clones hold around 7%. Specimen: blood, either unsorted or a sorted T cell fraction (not recorded which). The receptors were sampled from a male donor with ankylosing spondylitis or in good health (not recorded which).

V gene TRBV7-2 combines with J gene TRBJ2-3, with 7 bases aligning to TRBD2. This CDR3 has 15 residues. The V gene's germline CDR1 is SGHTA and CDR2 FQGNSA. V lost 2 bases and J lost 2; bases outside the gene matches: 4. The CDR3 nucleotides are TGTGCCAGCAGCTTACGGCGGGGGTACACAGATACGCAGTATTTT. Amino acid sequence: CASSLRRGYTDTQYF.

This clonotype was counted many times. For the CDR3, the DNA is TGTGCCAGCAGCCGGGACAGGGTAGGGAATGAGCAGTTCTTC. It specifies CASSRDRVGNEQFF. This sequence joins TRBV6-1 and TRBJ2-1, with TRBD1 identical over 9 bases. Losses at the gene ends were 6 bases for V and 7 bases for J; bases not matched to a gene: 7. Germline CDR1 is MNHNS and CDR2 is SASEGT. The CDR3 totals 14 residues.

This clonotype appeared many times. J is TRBJ2-7 and V is TRBV29-1; D remains ambiguous. This CDR3 spans 14 amino acids. CDR1 SQVTM and CDR2 ANQGSEA come from the germline V gene. Trimming shortened V by 2 bases and J by 3 bases, and 14 bases separated the two germline ends. CDR3 sequence (DNA): TGCAGCGTTGAATTGCCAGCGCCGTACTACGAGCAGTACTTC. This sequence encodes CSVELPAPYYEQYF.

This clonotype showed up many times. This chain links TRBV20-1 with TRBJ2-7; 9 positions match TRBD1. CDR1 DFQATT and CDR2 SNEGSKA come from the germline V gene (reference sequence). J was trimmed by 3 bases and V by 0 bases; bases with no gene match: 6. CDR3 length equals 15 residues. The CDR3 DNA follows: TGCAGTGCTAGAGACCGGGACAGGGCACTCTACGAGCAGTACTTC. Translating it yields CSARDRDRALYEQYF.

The rearrangement links TRBV6-6 to TRBJ1-4; the D is unclear. Germline V gene data show CDR1 as MNHNY and CDR2 as SVGAGI (reference sequence). The CDR3 totals 13 residues. With 4 bases removed from V and 14 bases from J, the gap between germline ends came to 17 bases. Written as DNA, the CDR3 is TGTGCCAGCAGTTTACTGTCCGATAGTTTGCTGTTTTTT. Protein: CASSLLSDSLLFF.

This clonotype was picked up many times. J is TRBJ2-2 and V is TRBV5-1; D gene unclear. The germline gives CDR1 SGHRS, CDR2 YFSETQ. This CDR3 is 14 amino acids long. The V end was cut by 1 base, the J end by 4 bases, with 8 bases between. The CDR3 DNA is TGCGCCAGCAGCTTGTCAGGCCGCACCGGGGAGCTGTTTTTT. Its protein product is CASSLSGRTGELFF.

This clonotype was counted at least ten times. This chain links TRBV20-1 with TRBJ1-5; TRBD1 matches 9 bases. The V gene end was trimmed by 1 base and the J gene end by 7 bases; junction bases not matched to a gene: 8. This CDR3 comprises 15 residues. Germline CDR1 and CDR2: DFQATT and SNEGSKA (reference sequence). The CDR3 here is CSARAPGQGYQPQHF. The CDR3 bases are TGCAGTGCTAGAGCTCCGGGACAGGGATACCAGCCCCAGCATTTT.

As regards this clonotype: A much larger clone sits a single nucleotide away, making a read error possible. V usage is TRBV20-1 and J usage is TRBJ1-2, with 7 bases matching TRBD1. The V segment lost 0 bases and the J segment 8 bases; nucleotides outside the gene matches: 12. CDR1 is DFQATT and CDR2 is SNEGSKA in the germline V gene (reference sequence). The CDR3 length is 15 residues. Here the CDR3 reads CSARDVGCQGVGYTF. The CDR3 DNA sequence: TGCAGTGCTAGAGACGTGGGTTGTCAGGGGGTGGGCTACACCTTC.

This clonotype was observed at least ten times. The chain uses TRBV5-6 and TRBJ2-1; 9 bases line up with TRBD2. In germline, CDR1 is SGHDT, CDR2 YYEEEE. The CDR3 loop spans 16 amino acids. J was trimmed by 4 bases and V by 0 bases; bases with no gene match: 5. The CDR3 nucleotides are TGTGCCAGCAGCTTGGAACGGCTAGCGGGGTACAATGAGCAGTTCTTC. Translating it yields CASSLERLAGYNEQFF.

The sample holds many counts of this clonotype. DNA for the CDR3: TGCAGTGCTACAACCGACAGGGGGGAGGACGATGGCTACACCTTC. It translates to CSATTDRGEDDGYTF. V is TRBV20-1 and J is TRBJ1-2; 9 bases agree with TRBD1. The CDR3 spans 15 residues. Losses at the gene ends were 4 bases for V and 6 bases for J; bases not matched to a gene: 12. Germline CDR1 is DFQATT and CDR2 is SNEGSKA (reference sequence).

This clonotype was counted many times. The rearrangement joins TRBV5-1 to TRBJ2-7; D remains unclear. The CDR3 covers 12 residues. The germline V and J ends were trimmed by 3 bases and 7 bases, with 11 bases remaining between them. CDR1 is SGHRS, CDR2 YFSETQ, per germline. Written as DNA, the CDR3 is TGCGCCAGCAGCTACGAGATGTCGGAGCAGTACTTC. It encodes CASSYEMSEQYF.

This clonotype was counted many times. V usage is TRBV6-5 and J usage is TRBJ1-1; no firm D call. The CDR3 is 16 residues long. Trimming stripped 8 bases from V and 0 bases from J, with 19 bases between. Germline lookup yields CDR1 MNHEY and CDR2 SVGAGI. DNA of the CDR3: TGTGCCAGCTTTTCCTCTTCGCGTGGGATGAACACTGAAGCTTTCTTT. Translated, it gives CASFSSSRGMNTEAFF.

This clonotype was counted at least ten times. The chain combines TRBV15 with TRBJ1-2; D perhaps matches TRBD1 (5 bases). The CDR3 totals 12 residues. V lost 0 bases and J 14 bases, leaving 13 bases between the germline ends. Germline lookup yields CDR1 LNHNV and CDR2 YYDKDF (reference sequence). CDR3 DNA sequence: TGTGCCACCAGCAGAGATGCGGGGCCGGTGACCTTC. This codes for CATSRDAGPVTF.

This clonotype was recorded many times. The rearrangement links TRBV12-3 or TRBV12-4 to TRBJ2-7; TRBD1 might be the D (6 bases). The CDR3 is 16 residues long. V was pared by 5 bases and J by 2 bases, with 19 bases between. The CDR3 loop reads CASSGYRELEPYEQYF. CDR3 DNA: TGTGCCAGCAGTGGATACAGGGAGCTCGAGCCCTACGAGCAGTACTTC.

This clonotype was counted ten times or more. The rearrangement joins TRBV12-5 to TRBJ2-5; 8 bases map to TRBD1. The germline V gene encodes CDR1 LGHNT and CDR2 FRNRAP. V shed 0 bases, J shed 0 bases, and the junction held 9 bases outside the gene matches. The CDR3 is 18 residues long. CDR3 sequence (DNA): TGTGCTAGTGGTTTGGTACCAGGGGGCGGTCACCACCAAGAGACCCAGTACTTC. As protein: CASGLVPGGGHHQETQYF.

This clonotype occurred many times. V is TRBV7-8 and J is TRBJ2-7; 8 bases align to TRBD1. CDR1 and CDR2 from the germline V gene are SGHVS and FQNEAQ. The CDR3 length is 15 residues. Trimming at V came to 5 bases and at J to 4 bases, leaving 10 bases not matched to a gene. The CDR3 spells CASSSRDRSFYEQYF. In DNA, the CDR3 is TGTGCCAGCAGCAGCCGGGACAGGAGTTTTTACGAGCAGTACTTC.

The J gene is TRBJ2-4, the V gene TRBV11-2; possible D gene TRBD2, 5 bases. CDR1 and CDR2 (germline): SGHAT, FQNNGV. The CDR3 spans 15 residues. V lost 1 base, J lost 3 bases, and 10 bases lay in between. The CDR3: CASSLGGLGKNIQYF. In DNA form, the CDR3 reads TGTGCCAGCAGCTTAGGAGGGTTGGGCAAAAACATTCAGTACTTC.

In its sample, this clonotype was seen many times. This chain uses TRBV28 with TRBJ1-5; D is unclear. The CDR3 runs to 14 residues. Trimming removed 1 base at V and 0 bases at J, with 4 bases between. Germline V gives CDR1 MDHEN, CDR2 SYDVKM. The CDR3 nucleotides read TGTGCCAGCAGTTTATTCAATAGCAATCAGCCCCAGCATTTT. Protein: CASSLFNSNQPQHF. Together with reference TRBV28 and TRBJ1-5, the CDR3 gives the full variable domain: DVKVTQSSRYLVKRTGEKVFLECVQDMDHENMFWYRQDPGLGLRLIYFSYDVKMKEKGDIPEGYSVSREKKERFSLILESASTNQTSMYLCASSLFNSNQPQHFGDGTRLSIL.

This clonotype showed up many times. This chain uses TRBV20-1 with TRBJ2-7; 9 bases are shared with TRBD2. The germline V gene has CDR1 DFQATT and CDR2 SNEGSKA (reference sequence). There are 15 residues in the CDR3. With 0 bases clipped from V and 2 bases from J, the junction kept 5 bases outside the gene matches. The CDR3 sequence is CSARDRGLAPYEQYF. The CDR3 DNA follows: TGCAGTGCTAGAGATCGAGGACTAGCGCCCTACGAGCAGTACTTC.

V and J are TRBV5-1 and TRBJ2-1; the D gene is possibly TRBD2 (6 bases). V lost 3 bases, J lost 1 base, and 14 bases lay in between. The CDR3 totals 16 residues. In germline, CDR1 is SGHRS, CDR2 YFSETQ. The CDR3 DNA reads as TGCGCCAGCAGCTCCATACTAGCAGGATCCTACAATGAGCAGTTCTTC. Its translation: CASSSILAGSYNEQFF.

This clonotype was recorded at least ten times. V usage is TRBV27 and J usage is TRBJ2-1; maybe TRBD1 (5 bases). Trimming removed 2 bases at V and 4 bases at J, with 9 bases between. The CDR3 spans 14 residues. The germline V gene encodes CDR1 MNHEY and CDR2 SMNVEV (reference sequence). DNA of the CDR3: TGTGCCAGCAGTTTACGCCAGGGATACAATGAGCAGTTCTTC. It is translated as CASSLRQGYNEQFF.

In its sample, this clonotype was seen a few times. V gene TRBV5-1 combines with J gene TRBJ2-2; D is uncertain. Germline V CDR1 and CDR2: SGHRS, YFSETQ. The CDR3 consists of 16 residues. Deletions cut 1 base from V and 0 bases from J, with 10 bases between. In DNA form, the CDR3 reads TGCGCCAGCAGCTTGTTTGGGTCGACGAACACCGGGGAGCTGTTTTTT. Translated, it gives CASSLFGSTNTGELFF.

In regard to this clonotype: A read error may be the cause here, since a much bigger clone is one base away. The V call is TRBV28, the J call TRBJ2-3; TRBD2 matches at 9 bases. Germline-derived CDR1 and CDR2 are MDHEN and SYDVKM. After removal of 7 bases from V and 6 bases from J, the junction contained 17 bases not matched to a gene. This CDR3 contains 17 residues. CDR3 bases: TGTGCCAGCATGCAGCGGGAGGTATACGAAGGGGTCGATACGCAGTATTTT. It translates to CASMQREVYEGVDTQYF. The variable domain in full, completed from reference TRBV28 and TRBJ2-3, reads DVKVTQSSRYLVKRTGEKVFLECVQDMDHENMFWYRQDPGLGLRLIYFSYDVKMKEKGDIPEGYSVSREKKERFSLILESASTNQTSMYLCASMQREVYEGVDTQYFGPGTRLTVL.

This clonotype appeared many times. The chain couples TRBV5-5 to TRBJ2-1, with 14 bases fitting TRBD2. The CDR3 totals 17 residues. Germline trimming cut 2 bases from V and 1 base from J; bases unmatched to any gene: 2. Germline CDR1 reads SGHKS; CDR2 reads YYEKEE (reference sequence). The CDR3 loop reads CASSFGLAGGSYNEQFF. CDR3 bases: TGTGCCAGCAGCTTCGGACTAGCGGGAGGTTCCTACAATGAGCAGTTCTTC.

This clonotype showed up many times. J is TRBJ2-1 and V is TRBV20-1; a weak D match, TRBD2 (5 bases). V was cut by 0 bases and J by 4 bases, with 16 bases left in between. The CDR3 spans 16 residues. CDR1 and CDR2 from the germline V gene are DFQATT and SNEGSKA (reference sequence). CDR3 sequence (DNA): TGCAGTGCTAGAGATCCCCTGGCGGGCGGATACAATGAGCAGTTCTTC. Amino acids: CSARDPLAGGYNEQFF.

This clonotype was picked up many times. The chain joins TRBV5-1 to TRBJ2-1; TRBD2 aligns across 8 bases. Germline CDR1 is SGHRS and CDR2 is YFSETQ. The CDR3 length is 15 residues. J gave up 5 bases and V 2 bases, and 6 bases lay outside the gene matches. The CDR3 nucleotides are TGCGCCAGCAGCTTATCGGGAGGGAGAAACAATGAGCAGTTCTTC. This gives the protein CASSLSGGRNNEQFF.

This clonotype was seen at least ten times. This rearrangement joins TRBV5-1 to TRBJ2-1, with 12 bases lining up with TRBD2. Germline-derived CDR1 and CDR2 are SGHRS and YFSETQ. The V segment lost 0 bases and the J segment 8 bases; nucleotides outside the gene matches: 6. This CDR3 contains 16 residues. CDR3 in amino acids: CASSLVLAGGVDEQFF. CDR3 DNA: TGCGCCAGCAGCTTGGTTCTAGCGGGAGGGGTAGATGAGCAGTTCTTC.

This clonotype showed up just a few times. The CDR3 sequence is CSARWGGQGYGYTF. The CDR3 coding sequence is TGCAGTGCTAGGTGGGGGGGGCAGGGCTATGGCTACACCTTC. This rearrangement joins TRBV20-1 to TRBJ1-2; D may be TRBD1 (6 bases). CDR3 length: 14 residues. The germline gives CDR1 DFQATT, CDR2 SNEGSKA (reference sequence). V was cut by 3 bases and J by 4 bases, with 15 bases left in between.

This clonotype was counted at least ten times. The CDR3 loop reads CASSQPTGRAYNEQFF. The CDR3 nucleotides read TGCGCCAGCAGCCAACCGACCGGACGAGCCTACAATGAGCAGTTCTTC. The rearrangement joins TRBV4-1 to TRBJ2-1; D unclear. Trimming removed 2 bases at V and 2 bases at J, with 13 bases between. Per the germline V gene, CDR1 is MGHRA and CDR2 is YSYEKL. The CDR3 length is 16 residues.

This clonotype was detected ten times or more. This chain joins TRBV10-3 and TRBJ2-7; a possible D gene is TRBD1 (6 bases). The ends were cut back, 11 bases at V and 3 bases at J, with 14 bases in the middle. The CDR3 sequence is 12 residues long. The germline V gene has CDR1 ENHRY and CDR2 SYGVKD. CDR3 sequence (DNA): TGTGCCGCCGCTACAGGGAACTACGAGCAGTACTTC. Residues: CAAATGNYEQYF.

The V gene is TRBV12-3 or TRBV12-4, the J gene TRBJ2-4, with 7 bases fitting TRBD1. There are 12 residues in the CDR3. Germline trimming cut 3 bases from V and 13 bases from J; bases unmatched to any gene: 6. CDR3 loop: CASSFRVGQQYF. CDR3 nucleotides: TGTGCCAGCAGTTTTAGGGTGGGACAGCAGTACTTC.

This clonotype was counted many times. The rearrangement joins TRBV9 to TRBJ2-2; possibly TRBD1 for D (6 bases). The CDR3 is 15 amino acids. V shed 4 bases and J shed 0 bases, with 10 bases lying between them. Germline V gene data show CDR1 as SGDLS and CDR2 as YYNGEE. The CDR3 region has the DNA TGTGCCAGCAGCCTAGGGGGACCGAACACCGGGGAGCTGTTTTTT. Protein sequence: CASSLGGPNTGELFF.